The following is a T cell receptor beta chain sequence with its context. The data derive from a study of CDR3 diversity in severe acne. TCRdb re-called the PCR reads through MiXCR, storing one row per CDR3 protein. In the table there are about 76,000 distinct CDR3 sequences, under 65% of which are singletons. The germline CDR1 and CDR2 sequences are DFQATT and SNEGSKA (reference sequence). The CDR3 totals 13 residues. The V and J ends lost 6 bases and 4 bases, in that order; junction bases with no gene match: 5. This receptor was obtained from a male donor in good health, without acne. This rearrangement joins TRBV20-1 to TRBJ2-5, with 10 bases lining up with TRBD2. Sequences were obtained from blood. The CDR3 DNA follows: TGCAGTGCCAGTCGGACTAGCGGAGAGACCCAGTACTTC. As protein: CSASRTSGETQYF.